The rows below give T cell receptor beta chains drawn from one sample of a study of blood T cell repertoires in COVID-19. The assay was immunoSEQ multiplex PCR, and TCRdb's table has in-frame clones only and misses some. The profile covers hundreds of thousands of clones, with about 85% appearing a single time and just over 0.7% taken by the ten largest. Input material: peripheral blood. The source of these receptors is a man aged 35-49 years with acute or convalescent COVID-19. CDR3s include the opening cysteine and the closing phenylalanine or tryptophan.

CDR3aa	v_gene	j_gene
CASSILLTGGLYGYTF	TRBV19	TRBJ1-2
CASSYTLNREREQFF	TRBV6-5	TRBJ2-1
CASRCGTSGIEFTTDTQYF	TRBV12-2	TRBJ2-3
CASSVGLPNTGELFF	TRBV3-1/TRBV3-2	TRBJ2-2
CASIRDTNTEAFF	TRBV2	TRBJ1-1
CASSRQGWGNTIYF	TRBV28	TRBJ1-3
CASSYQGGNYNEQFF	TRBV27	TRBJ2-1
CASRQQGNQPQHF	TRBV2	TRBJ1-5
CASSWGLGGTGELFF	TRBV6-5	TRBJ2-2
CASSSSSYEQYF	TRBV7-9	TRBJ2-7
CAWTYSGTPNQPQHF	TRBV30	TRBJ1-5
CASSLLAGGNNEQFF	TRBV19	TRBJ2-1
CASSYSESGHTEAFF	TRBV6-6	TRBJ1-1
CASSQVGYSYEQYF	TRBV4-1	TRBJ2-7
CAWSSTDRGRGYTF	TRBV30	TRBJ1-2
CASSAQRREVYNEQFF	TRBV9	TRBJ2-1
CASNLQLDTQYF	TRBV7-2	TRBJ2-3
CASSLGRLLGQSLSNEQFF	TRBV11-3	TRBJ2-1
CASSPSGRRDNEQFF	TRBV7-2	TRBJ2-1
CSVEEPLRGNTEAFF	TRBV29-1	TRBJ1-1
CASSPEQYGWTQYF	TRBV27	TRBJ2-5
CASRPRYQETQYF	TRBV7-9	TRBJ2-5
CASSSREGGLRTEAFF	TRBV27	TRBJ1-1
CASSLVTATDTQYF	TRBV5-5	TRBJ2-3
CASSFPTRSSSSYEQYF	TRBV5-6	TRBJ2-7
CASSLVNGRYADTQYF	TRBV11-2	TRBJ2-3
CASQGTDSYEQYF	TRBV5-1	TRBJ2-7